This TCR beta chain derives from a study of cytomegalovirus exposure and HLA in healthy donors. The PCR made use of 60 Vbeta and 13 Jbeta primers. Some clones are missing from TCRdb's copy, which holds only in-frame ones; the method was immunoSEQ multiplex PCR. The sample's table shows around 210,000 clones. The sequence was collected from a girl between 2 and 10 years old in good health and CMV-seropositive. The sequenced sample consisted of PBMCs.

CDR3 in DNA: TGCGCCAGCAGCCAAGCACTAGCCAATGAGCAGTTCTTC. It yields the protein CASSQALANEQFF. This chain links TRBV4-1 with TRBJ2-1, with a tentative D call TRBD2 (6 bases). Between the trimmed V and J ends, which lost 1 base and 6 bases, there was a span of 7 bases. Germline CDR1 reads MGHRA; CDR2 reads YSYEKL. The CDR3 contains 13 residues.